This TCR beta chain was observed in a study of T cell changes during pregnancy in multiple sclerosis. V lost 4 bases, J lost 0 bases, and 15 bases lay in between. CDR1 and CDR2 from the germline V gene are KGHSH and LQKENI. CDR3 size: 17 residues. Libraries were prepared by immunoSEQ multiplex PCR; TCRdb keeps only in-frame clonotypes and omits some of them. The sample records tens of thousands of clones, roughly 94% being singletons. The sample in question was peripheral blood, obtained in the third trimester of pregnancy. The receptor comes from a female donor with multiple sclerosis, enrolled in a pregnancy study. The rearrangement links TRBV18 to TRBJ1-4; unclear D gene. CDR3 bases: TGTGCCAGCTCACGAGGCTCCCAATCTGCAACTAATGAAAAACTGTTTTTT. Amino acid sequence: CASSRGSQSATNEKLFF.